These T cell receptor beta chains were read from a single sample in a study of T-cell reconstitution after alpha-beta-depleted transplantation in children. TCRdb recomputed calls from the PCR reads with MiXCR, one row per CDR3 protein. The data contain roughly 220,000 distinct CDR3 sequences, about 11% of them singletons. Sequenced material: PBMCs from the stem cell graft donor, taken from the stem cell graft. The receptors come from a human donor who donated a stem cell graft to a child with acute lymphoblastic leukemia. Both conserved end residues are part of each CDR3. A D gene is named only where the DNA matches it firmly. Size is omitted from some rows. Given values are once, few, many or a class for expanded clones.

d_call	clone_size	v_call	j_call	cdr3_aa	cdr3_nt
NA	few	TRBV27	TRBJ2-6	CASSPGTGRFSGANVLTF	TGTGCCAGCAGTCCAGGGACGGGACGCTTCTCTGGGGCCAACGTCCTGACTTTC
NA	many	TRBV11-2	TRBJ2-3	CASSLDQLARRADTQYF	TGTGCCAGCAGCTTAGACCAGCTGGCTCGGCGCGCAGATACGCAGTATTTT
NA	many	TRBV7-2	TRBJ1-5	CASSPDSRWSNQPQHF	TGTGCCAGCAGCCCAGACTCCCGGTGGAGCAATCAGCCCCAGCATTTT
TRBD2	NA	TRBV4-3	TRBJ2-1	CASSLKYVTSGRIAYNEQFF	TGCGCCAGCAGCCTCAAATATGTGACTAGCGGGAGGATCGCCTACAATGAGCAGTTCTTC
NA	many	TRBV3-1	TRBJ2-7	CASSTLFYEQYF	TGTGCCAGCAGCACTCTTTTCTACGAGCAGTACTTC
TRBD1	many	TRBV29-1	TRBJ1-1	CSALTGQGNTEAFF	TGCAGCGCGCTAACCGGACAGGGGAACACTGAAGCTTTCTTT
NA	few	TRBV28	TRBJ1-2	CASSFSAATNYGYTF	TGTGCCAGCAGTTTTAGCGCAGCCACAAACTATGGCTACACCTTC
TRBD1	few	TRBV20-1	TRBJ1-6	CSAPRTGTAYNSPLHF	TGCAGTGCTCCTCGCACCGGGACAGCCTATAATTCACCCCTCCACTTT
TRBD2	many	TRBV20-1	TRBJ2-7	CSARHNSGPSPEQYF	TGCAGTGCTAGACATAATAGCGGGCCCTCCCCCGAGCAGTACTTC
NA	few	TRBV6-5	TRBJ1-2	CATLGDLSREEGYGYTF	TGTGCCACTTTGGGGGATCTATCCCGGGAAGAAGGCTATGGCTACACCTTC
TRBD2	many	TRBV20-1	TRBJ2-1	CSARSGGVYNEQFF	TGCAGTGCTCGGAGCGGGGGCGTCTACAATGAGCAGTTCTTC
NA	many	TRBV7-9	TRBJ2-1	CASIPTGWYNEQFF	TGTGCCAGCATACCTACAGGGTGGTACAATGAGCAGTTCTTC
NA	few	TRBV7-3	TRBJ2-7	CASSLTGAPGLVSYEQYF	TGTGCCAGCAGCTTAACAGGGGCCCCGGGACTTGTCTCCTACGAGCAGTACTTC
TRBD1	few	TRBV7-2	TRBJ2-1	CASSSTGGLFNEQFF	TGTGCCAGCAGCTCCACAGGGGGGCTCTTCAATGAGCAGTTCTTC
TRBD1	many	TRBV5-1	TRBJ2-3	CASSLTGGDYTDTQYF	TGCGCCAGCAGCCTGACAGGGGGCGACTACACAGATACGCAGTATTTT
NA	many	TRBV5-1	TRBJ1-6	CASSLVSGFGAPLHF	TGCGCCAGCAGCTTGGTCAGCGGTTTCGGGGCACCCCTCCACTTT
NA	many	TRBV30	TRBJ1-2	CAWNPEGYGYTF	TGTGCCTGGAACCCTGAAGGCTATGGCTACACCTTC
NA	many	TRBV4-2	TRBJ2-7	CASSETDYEQYF	TGTGCCAGCAGCGAGACTGACTACGAGCAGTACTTC
NA	many	TRBV25-1	TRBJ2-7	CASSIGTRYEQYF	TGTGCCAGCAGTATTGGGACCCGCTACGAGCAGTACTTC
NA	many	TRBV5-6	TRBJ2-1	CASSFSVPRVGAPYNEQFF	TGTGCCAGCAGCTTTTCGGTCCCACGGGTGGGAGCCCCCTACAATGAGCAGTTCTTC
NA	many	TRBV5-1	TRBJ2-3	CASSLSGVPSDTQYF	TGCGCCAGCAGCTTGAGCGGAGTTCCCTCAGATACGCAGTATTTT
TRBD2	many	TRBV20-1	TRBJ2-1	CSASRYQTSVRNEQFF	TGCAGTGCTAGCCGCTACCAGACTAGCGTTCGCAATGAGCAGTTCTTC
NA	many	TRBV12-3/TRBV12-4	TRBJ2-7	CASSLSVESYEQYF	TGTGCCAGCAGTTTGAGTGTAGAGTCCTACGAGCAGTACTTC
NA	many	TRBV7-3	TRBJ2-3	CASSFAISDTQYF	TGTGCCAGCAGCTTTGCTATTTCAGATACGCAGTATTTT
NA	many	TRBV21-1	TRBJ2-7	CASSKVGTGPSSYEQYF	TGTGCCAGCAGCAAAGTCGGGACAGGCCCTAGCTCCTACGAGCAGTACTTC
NA	many	TRBV11-3	TRBJ1-3	CASSPGTGYGNTIYF	TGTGCCAGCAGCCCGGGGACGGGATATGGAAACACCATATATTTT
NA	many	TRBV3-1	TRBJ2-1	CASSRRGPHNEQFF	TGTGCCAGCAGCCGCCGGGGGCCCCACAATGAGCAGTTCTTC
NA	NA	TRBV6-1	TRBJ1-2	CASSEGDLGGYTF	TGTGCCAGCAGCGAGGGGGACCTTGGTGGCTACACCTTC
NA	many	TRBV7-2	TRBJ2-3	CASSLTGTDTQYF	TGTGCCAGCAGCTTAACAGGCACAGATACGCAGTATTTT
NA	many	TRBV20-1	TRBJ2-7	CSARPRSLGEQYF	TGCAGTGCTAGACCCCGAAGCCTGGGCGAGCAGTACTTC
NA	many	TRBV28	TRBJ2-7	CASSLSGYGAPRSIYEQYF	TGTGCCAGCAGTTTATCCGGATATGGGGCTCCCAGATCGATCTACGAGCAGTACTTC
NA	many	TRBV20-1	TRBJ2-5	CSAVSPFGDHGETQYF	TGCAGTGCTGTTTCTCCTTTCGGGGACCACGGCGAGACCCAGTACTTC
NA	NA	TRBV20-1	TRBJ2-2	CSARDRRHGELFF	TGCAGTGCTAGAGACAGACGGCACGGGGAGCTGTTTTTT
NA	NA	TRBV25-1	TRBJ1-1	CASSGSKSRSAEAFF	TGTGCCAGCAGTGGGTCGAAGAGCCGGAGCGCTGAAGCTTTCTTT
NA	few	TRBV12-3/TRBV12-4	TRBJ2-5	CASSKSFITAGLPKETQYF	TGTGCCAGCAGCAAAAGTTTTATAACGGCAGGGCTTCCGAAGGAGACCCAGTACTTC
TRBD1	many	TRBV7-3	TRBJ2-3	CASSPGDSRTDTQYF	TGTGCCAGCAGCCCCGGGGACAGCCGCACAGATACGCAGTATTTT
NA	NA	TRBV7-3	TRBJ2-2	CASSLTRDTGELFF	TGTGCCAGCAGCTTAACCAGGGACACCGGGGAGCTGTTTTTT
NA	many	TRBV25-1	TRBJ2-5	CASSEYGVAQETQYF	TGTGCCAGCAGTGAATATGGGGTTGCCCAGGAGACCCAGTACTTC
NA	many	TRBV4-3	TRBJ1-4	CASSQDRGTNEKLFF	TGCGCCAGCAGCCAAGACAGGGGAACTAATGAAAAACTGTTTTTT
NA	NA	TRBV9	TRBJ2-1	CASSAPQASSYNEQFF	TGTGCCAGCAGCGCCCCCCAGGCAAGCTCCTACAATGAGCAGTTCTTC
TRBD1	many	TRBV29-1	TRBJ2-3	CSSRTGGTDTQYF	TGCAGCTCAAGGACAGGGGGCACAGATACGCAGTATTTT
NA	many	TRBV29-1	TRBJ2-2	CSVESPDSNTGELFF	TGCAGCGTTGAATCCCCAGATTCGAACACCGGGGAGCTGTTTTTT
NA	many	TRBV20-1	TRBJ1-5	CSAREGQGENQPQHF	TGCAGTGCTAGAGAAGGCCAGGGCGAAAATCAGCCCCAGCATTTT
TRBD2	NA	TRBV20-1	TRBJ2-3	CSATRGGGGGTSGVLTDTQYF	TGCAGTGCCACACGTGGGGGCGGGGGGGGAACTAGCGGAGTCCTTACAGATACGCAGTATTTT
NA	many	TRBV29-1	TRBJ2-7	CSVEVAGRSGYEQYF	TGCAGCGTTGAAGTGGCGGGCAGATCGGGATACGAGCAGTACTTC
NA	many	TRBV5-1	TRBJ2-4	CASSLKTKNIQYF	TGCGCCAGCAGCTTGAAAACCAAAAACATTCAGTACTTC
NA	many	TRBV20-1	TRBJ2-7	CSARDRLAYEQYF	TGCAGTGCTAGAGATAGGTTGGCCTACGAGCAGTACTTC
NA	NA	TRBV19	TRBJ1-1	CASRKGLNTEAFF	TGTGCCAGTAGAAAGGGTTTGAACACTGAAGCTTTCTTT
NA	many	TRBV10-3	TRBJ1-3	CAISDRGSVGNTIYF	TGTGCCATCAGTGACAGGGGCTCCGTTGGAAACACCATATATTTT
TRBD1	many	TRBV20-1	TRBJ1-2	CSAREENRGLGGYTF	TGCAGTGCTAGAGAGGAAAACAGGGGCCTCGGTGGCTACACCTTC
TRBD1	many	TRBV4-3	TRBJ2-2	CASSQVPGGHTGELFF	TGCGCCAGCAGCCAAGTGCCAGGGGGCCACACCGGGGAGCTGTTTTTT
NA	many	TRBV27	TRBJ1-5	CASSLGPGFQPQHF	TGTGCCAGCAGTTTAGGACCCGGTTTTCAGCCCCAGCATTTT
NA	many	TRBV9	TRBJ2-5	CASSDNQETQYF	TGTGCCAGCAGCGATAATCAAGAGACCCAGTACTTC